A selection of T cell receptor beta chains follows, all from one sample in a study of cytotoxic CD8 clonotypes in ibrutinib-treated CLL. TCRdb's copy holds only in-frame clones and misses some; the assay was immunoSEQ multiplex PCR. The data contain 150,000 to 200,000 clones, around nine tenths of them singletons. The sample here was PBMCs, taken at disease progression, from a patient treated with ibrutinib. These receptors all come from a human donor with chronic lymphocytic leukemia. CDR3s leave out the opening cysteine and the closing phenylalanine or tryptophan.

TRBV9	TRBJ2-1	ASSVGGTRPF
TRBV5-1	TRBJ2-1	ASSHSGSSYNEQF
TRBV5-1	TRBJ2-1	ASSIRSGRYSYNEQF
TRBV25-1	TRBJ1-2	ASSVLQGYGYT
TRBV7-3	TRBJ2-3	ASSLMGLAVTDTQY
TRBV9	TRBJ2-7	ASSESGFANEQY
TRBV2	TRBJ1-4	ARRQDNEKLF
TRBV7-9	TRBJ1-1	ASSGPGMMNTEAF
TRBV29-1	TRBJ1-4	SVSGQGLGSGEKLF
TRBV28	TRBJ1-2	ASSFPPPGQGYYGYT
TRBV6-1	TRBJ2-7	ASSMDRFYEQY
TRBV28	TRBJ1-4	ASSPKEVEKLF
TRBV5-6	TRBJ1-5	ASSKGGVQPQH
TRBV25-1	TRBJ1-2	ASGGFYGYT
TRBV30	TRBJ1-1	AWSVWASQKGAF
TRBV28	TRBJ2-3	ATLRVSTDTQY
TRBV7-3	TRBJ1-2	ASSFGTGGEGYT